Following are 5 T cell receptor beta chains from one sample sequenced in a study of shared clonotypes between healthy human individuals. Method: immunoSEQ multiplex PCR; TCRdb's copy keeps in-frame clones and lacks some. This table holds approximately 980,000 clones, over 60% found once. Input material: memory CD4+ T cells sorted from blood. Specified subset: CD45RA-negative fraction. The receptors originated from a man younger than 30 in good health.

This chain uses TRBV25-1 with TRBJ2-1, with 7 bases lining up with TRBD1. This CDR3 spans 14 amino acids. Unmatched junction bases numbered 2, after V lost 2 bases and J lost 4 bases. Germline-derived CDR1 and CDR2 are MGHDK and SYGVNS. The CDR3 protein is CASSEAQGYNEQFF. The CDR3 DNA reads as TGTGCCAGCAGTGAAGCACAGGGGTACAATGAGCAGTTCTTC.

The chain couples TRBV7-9 to TRBJ1-1; D is perhaps TRBD1 (5 bases). The length of the CDR3 is 16 residues. V was trimmed by 5 bases and J by 0 bases, leaving 16 bases between them. CDR1 is SEHNR and CDR2 is FQNEAQ in the germline V gene (reference sequence). The CDR3 region has the DNA TGTGCCAGCAGCGTAGGGGCACAGGCTATGAACACTGAAGCTTTCTTT. Its protein is CASSVGAQAMNTEAFF.

The gene calls are TRBV6-5 and TRBJ2-5; D is ambiguous. The CDR3 has 11 residues. V shed 6 bases and J shed 5 bases, with 7 bases lying between them. The germline V gene encodes CDR1 MNHEY and CDR2 SVGAGI. The CDR3 nucleotides read TGTGCCAGCAGCATGTGGGAGACCCAGTACTTC. This codes for CASSMWETQYF.

The chain uses TRBV27 and TRBJ2-3; D possibly corresponds to TRBD2 (6 bases). Per germline, CDR1 MNHEY and CDR2 SMNVEV (reference sequence). The V gene lost 4 bases and the J gene lost 9 bases, with 26 bases spanning the gap. This CDR3 spans 17 amino acids. The CDR3 region has the DNA TGTGCCAGCAGTTCTGGTCAGAGAGGAGGGCGTTCCATCACGCAGTATTTT. Its translation is CASSSGQRGGRSITQYF.

The chain has TRBV27 and TRBJ1-2; 9 nucleotides align to TRBD1. Germline trimming cut 5 bases from V and 5 bases from J; bases unmatched to any gene: 12. The CDR3 loop spans 16 amino acids. Germline loops: CDR1 MNHEY, CDR2 SMNVEV (reference sequence). The CDR3 loop is CASSRLTGTGPYGYTF. As DNA, the CDR3 is TGTGCCAGCAGTCGCTTAACCGGGACAGGGCCGTATGGCTACACCTTC.